The rows below give T cell receptor beta chains drawn from one sample of a study of blood T cell repertoires in COVID-19. The assay was immunoSEQ multiplex PCR, and TCRdb's table has in-frame clones only and misses some. The sample includes about half a million clones, 80% to 90% of them seen just once. Sequenced input: peripheral blood. These receptors were obtained from a human donor in a cohort sampled during active COVID-19. The CDR3 runs from the conserved cysteine through the conserved F or W. D genes are given only for firm matches. Clone size is shown for a subset of rows, as once, few, many or a class of expanded clone.

TRBD1	.	TRBV30	TRBJ1-2	CAWSDRDREKDTF	TGTGCCTGGAGTGACCGGGACAGGGAGAAGGACACCTTC
.	.	TRBV11-2	TRBJ2-7	CASSPPGYEQYF	TGTGCCAGCAGCCCTCCGGGGTACGAGCAGTACTTC
TRBD2	.	TRBV3-1/TRBV3-2	TRBJ2-3	CASSQEGGRGDTQYF	TGTGCCAGCAGCCAAGAAGGCGGGAGAGGCGATACGCAGTATTTT
.	.	TRBV30	TRBJ2-3	CAWSLSTNTQYF	TGTGCCTGGAGTCTTTCTACCAATACGCAGTATTTT
.	.	TRBV5-6	TRBJ2-5	CASSSPTGSAGTQYF	TGTGCCAGCAGCTCCCCCACCGGATCTGCGGGGACCCAGTACTTC
TRBD1	.	TRBV18	TRBJ2-7	CASSPPTGMVNEQYF	TGTGCCAGCTCACCCCCGACAGGGATGGTCAACGAGCAGTACTTC
TRBD2	.	TRBV9	TRBJ2-7	CASSVEGLAGIEQYF	TGTGCCAGCAGCGTGGAAGGGCTAGCGGGGATTGAACAGTACTTC
.	few	TRBV11-2	TRBJ2-1	CASSWGRNEQFF	TGTGCCAGCAGCTGGGGCCGAAATGAGCAGTTCTTC
.	.	TRBV5-1	TRBJ1-2	CASSASSQGAYGYTF	TGCGCCAGCAGCGCAAGCTCTCAGGGTGCCTATGGCTACACCTTC
TRBD1	.	TRBV30	TRBJ2-7	CAWSRGGQGAYEQYF	TGTGCCTGGAGTCGAGGGGGACAGGGGGCCTACGAGCAGTACTTC
TRBD2	.	TRBV2	TRBJ2-2	CASSANGGGTGELFF	TGTGCCAGCAGTGCCAACGGGGGGGGCACCGGGGAGCTGTTTTTT
.	.	TRBV5-4	TRBJ2-5	CASSLGQANQETQYF	TGTGCCAGCAGCTTGGGACAGGCAAACCAAGAGACCCAGTACTTC
.	.	TRBV27	TRBJ2-5	CASSPLTGGETQYF	TGTGCCAGCAGTCCACTGACGGGTGGCGAGACCCAGTACTTC
.	.	TRBV29-1	TRBJ2-3	CSAEKQGTDTQYF	TGCAGCGCTGAAAAACAGGGCACAGATACGCAGTATTTT
TRBD2	.	TRBV15	TRBJ2-3	CATSRGTSGLTDTQYF	TGTGCCACCAGCAGGGGGACTAGCGGACTCACAGATACGCAGTATTTT
.	.	TRBV2	TRBJ2-6	CASKDNPGANVLTF	TGTGCCAGCAAGGACAACCCTGGGGCCAACGTCCTGACTTTC
.	.	TRBV2	TRBJ1-1	CASRRGEGTEAFF	TGTGCCAGCCGGCGAGGGGAGGGGACTGAAGCTTTCTTT
.	.	TRBV19	TRBJ2-3	CASSKEPRAGVGDTQYF	TGTGCCAGTAGTAAAGAGCCTCGGGCAGGGGTTGGGGATACGCAGTATTTT
TRBD2	.	TRBV6-5	TRBJ2-7	CASSPPGLAGEQYF	TGTGCCAGCAGTCCACCGGGACTAGCCGGGGAGCAGTACTTC
.	.	TRBV7-9	TRBJ2-5	CASSFSTNIQETQYF	TGTGCCAGCAGCTTTAGCACCAACATTCAAGAGACCCAGTACTTC
TRBD2	.	TRBV9	TRBJ2-3	CASSVDIGLASDTQYF	TGTGCCAGCAGCGTAGACATCGGACTAGCGTCAGATACGCAGTATTTT
TRBD2	.	TRBV6-5	TRBJ2-5	CASSRAGSQETQYF	TGTGCCAGCAGTCGAGCGGGAAGCCAAGAGACCCAGTACTTC